The next 17 T cell receptor beta chains were all read from a single sample in a study of blood T cell repertoires in COVID-19. The table came from immunoSEQ multiplex PCR; TCRdb's copy has only in-frame clones and leaves some out. The sample has roughly 480,000 clones; 85% to 90% are singletons. The sample taken for sequencing was peripheral blood. These receptors were taken from a man in his late teens or twenties with COVID-19, enrolled during active disease.

This clone has only one observation. The V and J genes are TRBV5-6 and TRBJ1-5; maybe TRBD1 (5 bases). Trimming took 4 bases from V and 0 from J, leaving 14 bases between them. CDR3 size: 16 residues. Germline loops: CDR1 SGHDT, CDR2 YYEEEE. CDR3 region: CASSQKQGYSNQPQHF. The CDR3 DNA reads TGTGCCAGCAGCCAAAAGCAGGGTTATAGCAATCAGCCCCAGCATTTT.

This clone turned up a few times. V gene TRBV27 combines with J gene TRBJ1-2; maybe TRBD1 (6 bases). The germline V gene has CDR1 MNHEY and CDR2 SMNVEV (reference sequence). The CDR3 is made up of 18 amino acids. The germline V and J ends were trimmed by 5 bases and 2 bases, with 24 bases remaining between them. CDR3 DNA sequence: TGTGCCAGCAGTCCCTTCCCCGGCCGGTCACAGGGCAACTATGGCTACACCTTC. It codes for CASSPFPGRSQGNYGYTF.

The V call is TRBV5-1, the J call TRBJ2-7; perhaps TRBD2 as D (6 bases). This CDR3 has 14 amino acids. Looked up from germline, CDR1 is SGHRS and CDR2 is YFSETQ. Between the trimmed V and J ends, which lost 6 bases and 4 bases, there was a span of 17 bases. The chain's CDR3 is CASTNRDCYYEQYF. CDR3 nucleotides: TGCGCCAGCACCAACCGGGACTGCTATTACGAGCAGTACTTC.

This chain joins TRBV7-2 and TRBJ2-1; TRBD1 is a possible D gene (5 bases). The CDR3 loop spans 11 amino acids. CDR1 and CDR2 from the germline V gene are SGHTA and FQGNSA. The V gene lost 1 base and the J gene lost 13 bases, with 8 bases spanning the gap. In nucleotides, the CDR3 is TGTGCCAGCAGCTTAGGGCAGGGACAGTTCTTC. Amino acid sequence: CASSLGQGQFF.

The chain carries TRBV6-5 and TRBJ2-3; D gene uncertain. The CDR3 totals 13 residues. CDR1 and CDR2 from the germline V gene are MNHEY and SVGAGI. Between the trimmed V and J ends, which lost 10 bases and 3 bases, there was a span of 14 bases. CDR3 DNA sequence: TGTGCCATCAGGCAAGAGGAAACAGATACGCAGTATTTT. Translation gives CAIRQEETDTQYF.

The chain is built from TRBV2 and TRBJ2-3, with 9 bases lining up with TRBD2. The CDR3 spans 18 residues. Germline V gene data show CDR1 as SNHLY and CDR2 as FYNNEI. The J segment lost 0 bases and the V segment lost 3 bases, leaving 10 bases of the junction unmatched. The CDR3 DNA follows: TGTGCCAGCAGTGACCCCGGAAGCGGGGGGCACAGCACAGATACGCAGTATTTT. This sequence encodes CASSDPGSGGHSTDTQYF.

The chain joins TRBV2 to TRBJ1-6; possibly TRBD1 for D (6 bases). Germline V gene lookup returns CDR1 SNHLY and CDR2 FYNNEI. With 6 bases removed from V and 4 bases from J, the gap between germline ends came to 16 bases. CDR3 size: 16 residues. The CDR3 loop reads CASRAGEGGYNSPLHF. The CDR3 DNA follows: TGTGCCAGCAGAGCTGGGGAAGGGGGATATAATTCACCCCTCCACTTT.

The genes are TRBV5-1 and TRBJ2-3; D is perhaps TRBD1 (5 bases). Germline loops: CDR1 SGHRS, CDR2 YFSETQ. CDR3 length: 15 amino acids. With 0 bases removed from V and 0 bases from J, the gap between germline ends came to 8 bases. The CDR3 coding sequence is TGCGCCAGCAGCTTGGTAGGGGAAAGCACAGATACGCAGTATTTT. Protein sequence: CASSLVGESTDTQYF. Using reference TRBV5-1 and TRBJ2-3 for the parts outside the CDR3, the full variable domain is KAGVTQTPRYLIKTRGQQVTLSCSPISGHRSVSWYQQTPGQGLQFLFEYFSETQRNKGNFPGRFSGRQFSNSRSEMNVSTLELGDSALYLCASSLVGESTDTQYFGPGTRLTVL.

V usage is TRBV9 and J usage is TRBJ2-7, with 12 bases lining up with TRBD1. V gave up 2 bases and J gave up 5 bases; unmatched junction bases: 5. Germline V gives CDR1 SGDLS, CDR2 YYNGEE. The CDR3 is 15 residues long. The CDR3 DNA sequence: TGTGCCAGCAGCGTTGGGACAGGGGGCATGGACGAGCAGTACTTC. Translating it yields CASSVGTGGMDEQYF.

V is TRBV5-5 and J is TRBJ1-6; 9 bases fit TRBD1. This CDR3 is built from 16 residues. The junction had 6 bases not matched to a gene; V was cut back by 0 bases and J by 8 bases. CDR1 and CDR2 (germline): SGHKS, YYEKEE (reference sequence). The CDR3 nucleotides are TGTGCCAGCAGCTTGGAGACAGGGGGTTCCCATTCACCCCTCCACTTT. Encoded protein: CASSLETGGSHSPLHF.

The rearrangement joins TRBV5-1 to TRBJ2-2; 7 nucleotides agree with TRBD1. This CDR3 is 15 amino acids long. CDR1 and CDR2 (germline): SGHRS, YFSETQ. Trimming took 2 bases from V and 2 from J; bases not matched to a gene: 3. The DNA of the CDR3 is TGCGCCAGCAGCTTCGGACAGGCTAACACCGGGGAGCTGTTTTTT. Translating it yields CASSFGQANTGELFF. The entire variable domain, with the rest obtained from reference TRBV5-1 and TRBJ2-2, is as follows: KAGVTQTPRYLIKTRGQQVTLSCSPISGHRSVSWYQQTPGQGLQFLFEYFSETQRNKGNFPGRFSGRQFSNSRSEMNVSTLELGDSALYLCASSFGQANTGELFFGEGSRLTVL.

This chain connects TRBV5-1 to TRBJ2-3; 8 positions agree with TRBD2. With 5 bases clipped from V and 4 bases from J, the junction kept 12 bases outside the gene matches. Germline CDR1 reads SGHRS; CDR2 reads YFSETQ. This CDR3 contains 16 residues. CDR3 loop: CASSPANSGEADTQYF. The CDR3 coding sequence is TGCGCCAGCAGTCCGGCCAATAGCGGGGAGGCAGATACGCAGTATTTT.

The J gene is TRBJ2-1, the V gene TRBV27; unclear D gene. This CDR3 is 12 amino acids long. V lost 5 bases and J 6 bases, leaving 8 bases between the germline ends. Germline V gene sequence: CDR1 MNHEY, CDR2 SMNVEV (reference sequence). CDR3 nucleotide sequence: TGTGCCAGCAGTCATGGCAGCAATGAGCAGTTCTTC. As protein: CASSHGSNEQFF.

The chain carries TRBV10-2 and TRBJ2-7; TRBD2 agrees at 12 bases. After removal of 7 bases from V and 0 bases from J, the junction contained 7 bases not matched to a gene. Germline-derived CDR1 and CDR2 are WSHSY and SAAADI. The CDR3 spans 16 residues. For the CDR3, the DNA is TGCGCCAGCATGAAGACTAGCGGGAGTCGCTCCTACGAGCAGTACTTC. Amino acid sequence: CASMKTSGSRSYEQYF.

This clone appeared a single time. This rearrangement joins TRBV7-9 to TRBJ1-4; TRBD1 aligns across 10 bases. The CDR3 length is 16 residues. The junction had 5 bases not matched to a gene; V was cut back by 5 bases and J by 2 bases. The V gene's germline CDR1 is SEHNR and CDR2 FQNEAQ (reference sequence). CDR3 DNA sequence: TGTGCCAGCAGCACGACAGGGGGCCCGACTAATGAAAAACTGTTTTTT. It is translated as CASSTTGGPTNEKLFF. Supplemented by reference TRBV7-9 and TRBJ1-4, the full variable domain reads DTGVSQNPRHKITKRGQNVTFRCDPISEHNRLYWYRQTLGQGPEFLTYFQNEAQLEKSRLLSDRFSAERPKGSFSTLEIQRTEQGDSAMYLCASSTTGGPTNEKLFFGSGTQLSVL.

The table lists this clone with a count of one. This chain's CDR3 is CASSDTPNTGELFF. The CDR3 nucleotides read TGTGCCAGCAGCGACACTCCAAACACCGGGGAGCTGTTTTTT. This chain uses TRBV6-5 with TRBJ2-2, with D unclear. Germline CDR1 MNHEY, CDR2 SVGAGI. This CDR3 region has 14 residues. Trimming removed 6 bases from V and 2 bases from J, with 10 bases in between.

This clone was seen a few times. This rearrangement joins TRBV5-1 to TRBJ1-4; TRBD1 might be the D (6 bases). The V gene's germline CDR1 is SGHRS and CDR2 YFSETQ. The CDR3 has 15 amino acids. The germline V and J ends were trimmed by 4 bases and 5 bases, with 15 bases remaining between them. Here the CDR3 reads CASSAEQGSNEKLFF. The CDR3 coding sequence is TGCGCCAGCAGCGCCGAACAGGGATCAAATGAAAAACTGTTTTTT.